These 17 T cell receptor beta chains originate from one sample sequenced in a study of blood T cell repertoires in COVID-19 (dated by TCRdb to 2018 to 2021). Library preparation was by the immunoSEQ multiplex PCR assay. Not all clones reach the TCRdb copy of this immuneACCESS table, which keeps in-frame sequences only. Checked studies attribute under half of the gap to unresolved V genes and leave the rest unexplained. This sample holds about 74,000 clones; 70% to 80% were observed only once. The top ten constitute approximately 21% of the sample. The sample was peripheral blood. All receptors come from a man between 70 and 80 years old with acute or convalescent COVID-19.

This rearrangement joins TRBV27 to TRBJ2-7, with 9 nucleotides matching TRBD2. J was trimmed by 7 bases and V by 2 bases; bases with no gene match: 6. The CDR3 is 14 amino acids. The germline V gene has CDR1 MNHEY and CDR2 SMNVEV (reference sequence). CDR3 DNA: TGTGCCAGCAGTTTAAGGGCGGGAGGGGAGGAGCAGTACTTC. It is translated as CASSLRAGGEEQYF.

The chain employs TRBV5-4 and TRBJ1-3; D uncertain. Germline CDR1 reads SGHNT; CDR2 reads YYREEE (reference sequence). CDR3 length equals 15 residues. Trimming pared 3 bases from V and 0 bases from J, leaving 10 bases between. The CDR3, as DNA: TGTGCCAGCAGCTCGGTGGGCGCCTCTGGAAACACCATATATTTT. Translating gives CASSSVGASGNTIYF.

The CDR3, as DNA: TGTGCCAGCAGTTACGGGTCCTGGGGAGCTTCACCCCTCCACTTT. It yields the protein CASSYGSWGASPLHF. The chain combines TRBV6-2 or TRBV6-3 with TRBJ1-6; no firm D call. Germline values: CDR1 MNHEY, CDR2 SVGEGT. There are 15 residues in the CDR3. Trimming took 2 bases from V and 9 from J, leaving 14 bases between them.

The chain employs TRBV28 and TRBJ2-2, with 9 bases identical to TRBD2. Unmatched junction bases numbered 9, after V lost 7 bases and J lost 6 bases. This CDR3 has 15 residues. Germline V gene sequence: CDR1 MDHEN, CDR2 SYDVKM. CDR3: CASKGGGRAAGELFF. Here the CDR3 DNA reads TGTGCCAGCAAAGGAGGCGGGAGGGCCGCCGGGGAGCTGTTTTTT.

The chain links TRBV6-2 or TRBV6-3 to TRBJ2-3, with D possibly TRBD2 on 5 matching bases. V dropped 2 bases and J dropped 0 bases, with 9 bases sitting between them. Germline V gives CDR1 MNHEY, CDR2 SVGEGT. The CDR3 loop spans 15 amino acids. CDR3 DNA: TGTGCCAGCAGTTACCCAGCGGCTAGCACAGATACGCAGTATTTT. This translates into CASSYPAASTDTQYF.

This clone was observed a few times. This rearrangement joins TRBV7-9 to TRBJ2-1; a possible D gene is TRBD2 (5 bases). V was trimmed by 1 base and J by 1 base, leaving 11 bases between them. Germline loops: CDR1 SEHNR, CDR2 FQNEAQ (reference sequence). The CDR3 has 16 residues. Here the CDR3 reads CASSLVVTGSYNEQFF. CDR3 DNA: TGTGCCAGCAGCTTAGTTGTAACGGGGTCCTACAATGAGCAGTTCTTC.

The rearrangement uses TRBV19 and TRBJ2-2; D not resolved. Trimming took off 6 bases at V and 6 bases at J, with 14 bases between the two ends. Germline V gives CDR1 LNHDA, CDR2 SQIVND (reference sequence). The CDR3 sequence is 14 residues long. The CDR3 spells CASSPPYTPGELFF. As DNA, the CDR3 is TGTGCCAGTAGCCCACCATATACACCCGGGGAGCTGTTTTTT.

This clone is a singleton in its sample. This chain connects TRBV29-1 to TRBJ1-5; D unclear. This CDR3 region has 13 residues. The germline V gene encodes CDR1 SQVTM and CDR2 ANQGSEA. Trimming removed 6 bases at V and 6 bases at J, with 15 bases between. The CDR3: CSVREEAGQPQHF. CDR3 coding DNA: TGCAGCGTGCGGGAGGAGGCGGGTCAGCCCCAGCATTTT.

The V and J genes are TRBV19 and TRBJ2-5; D may be TRBD2 (5 bases). This CDR3 region has 15 residues. Per the germline V gene, CDR1 is LNHDA and CDR2 is SQIVND (reference sequence). Trimming left V 1 base short and J 5 bases short, with 14 bases between. For the CDR3, the DNA is TGTGCCAGTAGTATAGGAGGATGGGGAGATGAGACCCAGTACTTC. The encoded protein is CASSIGGWGDETQYF.

This clone has only a few counts. The chain couples TRBV14 to TRBJ1-1; D remains unclear. The V gene's germline CDR1 is SGHDN and CDR2 FVKESK. V lost 4 bases, J lost 1 base, and 7 bases lay in between. This CDR3 has 13 residues. CDR3 nucleotides: TGTGCCAGCAGCCTCCAGGAGAACACTGAAGCTTTCTTT. Protein: CASSLQENTEAFF. Together with reference TRBV14 and TRBJ1-1, the CDR3 gives the full variable domain: EAGVTQFPSHSVIEKGQTVTLRCDPISGHDNLYWYRRVMGKEIKFLLHFVKESKQDESGMPNNRFLAERTGGTYSTLKVQPAELEDSGVYFCASSLQENTEAFFGQGTRLTVV.

The chain recombines TRBV28 with TRBJ1-4; 8 nucleotides align to TRBD1. The CDR3 has 15 residues. CDR1 and CDR2 (germline): MDHEN, SYDVKM. V dropped 3 bases and J dropped 4; count of bases not matched to a gene: 4. CDR3 sequence (DNA): TGTGCCAGCAGTTTCGCAGGGGGCATTAATGAAAAACTGTTTTTT. This codes for CASSFAGGINEKLFF.

The J gene is TRBJ1-2, the V gene TRBV6-1, with 7 positions matching TRBD1. The CDR3 loop spans 14 amino acids. Trimming removed 3 bases from V and 4 bases from J; junction bases left unmatched: 5. The V gene's germline CDR1 is MNHNS and CDR2 SASEGT. The CDR3 bases are TGTGCCAGCAGTGACACAGGGGTGAGCTATGGCTACACCTTC. It codes for CASSDTGVSYGYTF.

V and J are TRBV28 and TRBJ1-4, with TRBD1 matching over 9 bases. CDR3 length: 16 amino acids. Germline V CDR1 and CDR2: MDHEN, SYDVKM. J was trimmed by 7 bases and V by 6 bases; bases with no gene match: 12. The CDR3 sequence is CASRTGTGIGSEKLFF. In DNA, the CDR3 is TGTGCCAGCAGGACCGGGACAGGGATAGGAAGTGAAAAACTGTTTTTT.

This clone was seen a handful of times. The CDR3: CSASTRHENYGYTF. The DNA for the CDR3 is TGCAGTGCTAGTACCAGGCATGAGAACTATGGCTACACCTTC. V usage is TRBV20-1 and J usage is TRBJ1-2; D ambiguous. V lost 3 bases to trimming and J lost 2 bases, with 13 bases between them. This CDR3 is built from 14 residues. Germline V gene data show CDR1 as DFQATT and CDR2 as SNEGSKA (reference sequence).

The V gene is TRBV7-2, the J gene TRBJ1-2; D uncertain. The germline V gene encodes CDR1 SGHTA and CDR2 FQGNSA. This CDR3 comprises 11 residues. The V and J ends lost 2 bases and 7 bases respectively, with 5 bases between them. CDR3 nucleotides: TGTGCCAGCAGCTTACTACCTGGCTACACCTTC. It specifies CASSLLPGYTF.

This clone was observed a single time. The chain links TRBV9 to TRBJ2-7, with 8 bases aligning to TRBD2. CDR3 length: 15 amino acids. Trimming at V came to 0 bases and at J to 0 bases, leaving 2 bases not matched to a gene. The germline V gene has CDR1 SGDLS and CDR2 YYNGEE. The chain's CDR3 is CASSVAGGDSYEQYF. Here the CDR3 DNA reads TGTGCCAGCAGCGTAGCCGGGGGGGACTCCTACGAGCAGTACTTC.

The chain joins TRBV5-1 to TRBJ2-7; D remains ambiguous. The CDR3 has 14 residues. The germline V gene encodes CDR1 SGHRS and CDR2 YFSETQ. V was cut by 5 bases and J by 3 bases, with 15 bases left in between. The CDR3 region is CASRRDALLYEQYF. As DNA, the CDR3 is TGCGCCAGCAGGCGAGATGCCCTCCTCTACGAGCAGTACTTC.